These T cell receptor beta chains were read from a single sample in a study of T cell responses to AZD1222 COVID-19 vaccine. Sequencing was performed with immunoSEQ multiplex PCR; in TCRdb, only in-frame clones are kept and a portion is missing. The sample consists of more than 150,000 clones, just over 90% of them appearing once. Sequencing used peripheral blood, obtained on day 0 of AZD1222 vaccination. The receptors were sampled from an adult in good health. Each CDR3 is given with its conserved first and last residue. The D gene is left open where the match is weak. Size is omitted from some rows. Given values are once, few, many or a class for expanded clones.

D	V	size	J	DNA	CDR3
.	TRBV7-6	.	TRBJ2-3	TGTGCCAGCAGCCCCCGACAGTCTGGCACAGATACGCAGTATTTT	CASSPRQSGTDTQYF
TRBD1	TRBV5-1	.	TRBJ2-7	TGCGCCAGCAGCTTTCAGGGGGCACGGGAGCAGTACTTC	CASSFQGAREQYF
.	TRBV18	.	TRBJ1-6	TGTGCCAGCTCCCTAGACAGGAACAGTTCACCCCTCCACTTT	CASSLDRNSSPLHF
.	TRBV5-4	.	TRBJ1-6	TGTGCCAGCAGCTCTCCGGGACGGAATAATTCACCCCTCCACTTT	CASSSPGRNNSPLHF
.	TRBV6-1	.	TRBJ2-5	TGTGCCAGCAGTGAAAGAGGTAGCGCAAGACAGTACTTC	CASSERGSARQYF
.	TRBV9	once	TRBJ1-1	TGTGCCAGCAGCGCATACGACCCGAACACTGAAGCTTTCTTT	CASSAYDPNTEAFF
.	TRBV28	.	TRBJ2-5	TGTGCCAGCAAGGGGGCAGGGAGGGGTGAGACCCAGTACTTC	CASKGAGRGETQYF
.	TRBV10-2	.	TRBJ1-4	TGCGCCAGCAGGGAACAGGCATTTAATGAAAAACTGTTTTTT	CASREQAFNEKLFF
.	TRBV28	once	TRBJ1-4	TGTGCCAGCAAAGATCGCAGGGGAACTAATGAAAAACTGTTTTTT	CASKDRRGTNEKLFF
.	TRBV14	.	TRBJ1-2	TGTGCCAGCAGCCAAGACCCGAGAGTCGGTCAGAGCTACACCTTC	CASSQDPRVGQSYTF
.	TRBV30	.	TRBJ2-2	TGTGCCTGGAACCGACAGAACACCGGGGAGCTGTTTTTT	CAWNRQNTGELFF
TRBD2	TRBV15	.	TRBJ2-7	TGTGCCACCAGCGGGTTCTCGGGGGGTAACGGGTACGAGCAGTACTTC	CATSGFSGGNGYEQYF
.	TRBV5-1	.	TRBJ2-5	TGCGCCAGCAGCTTGGTTGGAGAGACCCAGTACTTC	CASSLVGETQYF
TRBD1	TRBV5-6	once	TRBJ1-2	TGTGCCAGCAGCCTGACAGGGTCTGGCTACACCTTC	CASSLTGSGYTF
.	TRBV5-1	.	TRBJ2-2	TGCGCCAGCAGCTTACCCCAGGGGAACACCGGGGAGCTGTTTTTT	CASSLPQGNTGELFF
.	TRBV6-5	.	TRBJ1-5	TGTGCCAGCCGGGATGCGGGGGGTCAGCCCCAGCATTTT	CASRDAGGQPQHF
.	TRBV14	.	TRBJ1-4	TGTGCCAGCAGCCAAGAGCGCAGGGTCGACGAAAAACTGTTTTTT	CASSQERRVDEKLFF
.	TRBV3-1/TRBV3-2	.	TRBJ1-1	TGTGCCAGCAGCCAGCGGACGGGGAACACTGAAGCTTTCTTT	CASSQRTGNTEAFF
.	TRBV3-1/TRBV3-2	.	TRBJ1-1	TGTGCCAGCAGCCAAGATCCTTGGGGCCTCAACCTTAACACTGAAGCTTTCTTT	CASSQDPWGLNLNTEAFF
.	TRBV28	.	TRBJ2-5	TGTGCCAGCAGCTACCAAGAGACCCAGTACTTC	CASSYQETQYF
.	TRBV5-6	.	TRBJ1-6	TGTGCCAGCAGCTTGGCTGTCAATTCACCCCTCCACTTT	CASSLAVNSPLHF
.	TRBV18	.	TRBJ2-7	TGTGCCAGCTCTCTCGACAGAAACGAGCAGTACTTC	CASSLDRNEQYF
.	TRBV7-3	once	TRBJ2-2	TGTGCCAGCAGCCCTCACCAGGGTGGCAACACCGGGGAGCTGTTTTTT	CASSPHQGGNTGELFF
.	TRBV19	.	TRBJ1-2	TGTGCCAGTAGTATAGACTTCGGGGGCTACACCTTC	CASSIDFGGYTF
.	TRBV14	once	TRBJ2-7	TGTGCCAGCAGCCAAGAACTGAAGGGCTACGAGCAGTACTTC	CASSQELKGYEQYF
.	TRBV27	few	TRBJ1-1	TGTGCCAGCAGTTTTGGGTCCGGGGTAGGTGAAGCTTTCTTT	CASSFGSGVGEAFF
TRBD1	TRBV4-1	.	TRBJ1-2	TGCGCCAGCAGCCGGAATCAGGGGGAACTATTCGGCTACACCTTC	CASSRNQGELFGYTF
.	TRBV5-1	.	TRBJ1-2	TGCGCCAGCAGCTTAATTGGGCAGGGAGGCGATGGCTACACCTTC	CASSLIGQGGDGYTF
.	TRBV7-6	once	TRBJ1-1	TGTGCCAGCAGCTTATCTCATGGGAAGGACACTGAAGCTTTCTTT	CASSLSHGKDTEAFF
.	TRBV4-2	.	TRBJ2-1	TGTGCCAGCAGCCAAGATCTATACAATGAGCAGTTCTTC	CASSQDLYNEQFF
TRBD1	TRBV5-1	once	TRBJ1-1	TGCGCCAGCAGCGTAGTCAGGGGGCGAAACATGAACACTGAAGCTTTCTTT	CASSVVRGRNMNTEAFF
.	TRBV28	.	TRBJ1-3	TGTGCCAGCAGTCTCCAGGGGAGGGGTAGAATTGGAAACACCATATATTTT	CASSLQGRGRIGNTIYF
TRBD1	TRBV27	.	TRBJ1-1	TGTGCCAGCAGTTTATTTGGGACAGCTCGAGGGAGTGACACTGAAGCTTTCTTT	CASSLFGTARGSDTEAFF
TRBD1	TRBV5-4	.	TRBJ1-2	TGTGCCAGCAGCTTGGCCCCAGGACAGGGGGCGAATGGCTACACCTTC	CASSLAPGQGANGYTF
.	TRBV7-9	.	TRBJ2-7	TGTGCCAGCAGCTTAGTAGCGTCGCAGGGTTCTGGAAACGAGCAGTACTTC	CASSLVASQGSGNEQYF
.	TRBV12-3/TRBV12-4	.	TRBJ1-3	TGTGCCAGCAGCTACTCTGGAAACACCATATATTTT	CASSYSGNTIYF
.	TRBV5-6	.	TRBJ1-2	TGTGCCAGCAGGAGGGACGTAACAAGGGGTGGCTACACCTTC	CASRRDVTRGGYTF